The sequence of this T cell receptor (beta chain) was determined in a study of shared clonotypes between healthy human individuals. Profiled with immunoSEQ multiplex PCR; TCRdb holds only in-frame clones, not every one. The sample carries 2 million to 2.5 million clones, about 92% recorded once. Trimming took 3 bases from V and 4 from J; bases not matched to a gene: 3. Germline CDR1 and CDR2: SGHVS and FQNEAQ. This CDR3 is 13 amino acids long. The receptor's source is a man between 18 and 35 years old in good health. Some clones in this sample may be carry-over from other donors' samples. The sequenced sample was naive CD4+ T cells from PBMCs. The sample's subset: CD45RA+ positively selected. The chain combines TRBV7-8 with TRBJ2-7, with 7 bases matching TRBD2. The CDR3 DNA follows: TGTGCCAGCAGCTTCGATAGCGGGTACGAGCAGTACTTC. This gives the protein CASSFDSGYEQYF. Together with reference TRBV7-8 and TRBJ2-7, the CDR3 gives the full variable domain: GAGVSQSPRYKVAKRGQDVALRCDPISGHVSLFWYQQALGQGPEFLTYFQNEAQLDKSGLPSDRFFAERPEGSVSTLKIQRTQQEDSAVYLCASSFDSGYEQYFGPGTRLTVT.